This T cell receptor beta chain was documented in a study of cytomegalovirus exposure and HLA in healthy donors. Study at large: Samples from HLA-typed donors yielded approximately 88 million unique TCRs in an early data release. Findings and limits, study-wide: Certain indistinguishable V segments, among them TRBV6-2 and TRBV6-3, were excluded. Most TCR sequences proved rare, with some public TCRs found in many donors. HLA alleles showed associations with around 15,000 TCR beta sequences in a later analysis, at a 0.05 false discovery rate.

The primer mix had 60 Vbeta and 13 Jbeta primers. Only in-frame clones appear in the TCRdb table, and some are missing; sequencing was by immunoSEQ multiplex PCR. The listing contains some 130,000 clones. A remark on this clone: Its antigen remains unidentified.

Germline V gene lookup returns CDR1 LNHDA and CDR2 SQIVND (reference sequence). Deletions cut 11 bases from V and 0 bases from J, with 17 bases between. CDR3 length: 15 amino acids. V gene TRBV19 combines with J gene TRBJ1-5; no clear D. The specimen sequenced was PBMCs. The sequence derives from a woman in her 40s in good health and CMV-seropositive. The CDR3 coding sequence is TGTGCCGCGGATGGAGGGCGTTCTAGCAATCAGCCCCAGCATTTT. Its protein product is CAADGGRSSNQPQHF.